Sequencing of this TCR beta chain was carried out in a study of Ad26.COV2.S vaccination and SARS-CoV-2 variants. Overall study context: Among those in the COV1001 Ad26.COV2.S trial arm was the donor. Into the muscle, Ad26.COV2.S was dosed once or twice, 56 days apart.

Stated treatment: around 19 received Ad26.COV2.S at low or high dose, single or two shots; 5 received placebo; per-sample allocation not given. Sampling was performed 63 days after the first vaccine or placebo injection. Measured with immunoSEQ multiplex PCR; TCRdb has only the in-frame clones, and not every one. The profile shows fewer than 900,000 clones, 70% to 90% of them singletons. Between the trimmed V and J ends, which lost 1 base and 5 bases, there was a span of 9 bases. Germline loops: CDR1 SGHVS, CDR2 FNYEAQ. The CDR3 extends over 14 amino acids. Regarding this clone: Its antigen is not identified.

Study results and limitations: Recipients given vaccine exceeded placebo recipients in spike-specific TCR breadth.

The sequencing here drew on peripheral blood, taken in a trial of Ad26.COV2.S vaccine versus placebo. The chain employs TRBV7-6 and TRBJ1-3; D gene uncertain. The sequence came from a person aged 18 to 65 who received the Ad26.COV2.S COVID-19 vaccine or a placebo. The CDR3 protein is CASSLEPHRNTIYF. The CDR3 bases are TGTGCCAGCAGCTTAGAACCCCACAGAAACACCATATATTTT.